This T cell receptor (beta chain) was documented in a study of blood T cell repertoires in COVID-19. This clone was seen more than once but under ten times. Trimming removed 5 bases from V and 4 bases from J; junction bases left unmatched: 3. Germline V gene data show CDR1 as MNHEY and CDR2 as SVGAGI. This CDR3 spans 14 amino acids. Produced via immunoSEQ multiplex PCR; TCRdb's table is partial and in-frame only. The table lists roughly 200,000 clones, roughly nine tenths of them singletons, with 1.7% in the top ten. The chain joins TRBV6-5 to TRBJ2-3, with TRBD1 matching over 10 bases. The sequence came from a man in his 70s with acute or convalescent COVID-19. The sample comprised peripheral blood. The CDR3 here is CASSRDRGADTQYF. CDR3 DNA sequence: TGTGCCAGCAGTAGGGACAGGGGAGCAGATACGCAGTATTTT.